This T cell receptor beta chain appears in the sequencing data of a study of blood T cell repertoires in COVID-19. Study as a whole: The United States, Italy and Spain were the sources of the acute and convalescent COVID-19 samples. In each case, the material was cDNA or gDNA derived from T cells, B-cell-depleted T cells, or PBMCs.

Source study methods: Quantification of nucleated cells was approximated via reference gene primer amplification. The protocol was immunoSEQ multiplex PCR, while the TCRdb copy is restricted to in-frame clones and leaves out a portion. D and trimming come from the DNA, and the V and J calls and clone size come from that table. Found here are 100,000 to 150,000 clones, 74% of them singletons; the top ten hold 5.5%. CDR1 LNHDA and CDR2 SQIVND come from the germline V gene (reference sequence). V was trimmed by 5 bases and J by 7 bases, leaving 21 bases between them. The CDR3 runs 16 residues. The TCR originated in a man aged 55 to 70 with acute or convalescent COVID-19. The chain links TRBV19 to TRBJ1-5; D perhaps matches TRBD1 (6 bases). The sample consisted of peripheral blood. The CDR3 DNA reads TGTGCCAGTAGTCCTAGGGGGGGGGCATCGGGCCAGCCCCAGCATTTT. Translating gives CASSPRGGASGQPQHF.